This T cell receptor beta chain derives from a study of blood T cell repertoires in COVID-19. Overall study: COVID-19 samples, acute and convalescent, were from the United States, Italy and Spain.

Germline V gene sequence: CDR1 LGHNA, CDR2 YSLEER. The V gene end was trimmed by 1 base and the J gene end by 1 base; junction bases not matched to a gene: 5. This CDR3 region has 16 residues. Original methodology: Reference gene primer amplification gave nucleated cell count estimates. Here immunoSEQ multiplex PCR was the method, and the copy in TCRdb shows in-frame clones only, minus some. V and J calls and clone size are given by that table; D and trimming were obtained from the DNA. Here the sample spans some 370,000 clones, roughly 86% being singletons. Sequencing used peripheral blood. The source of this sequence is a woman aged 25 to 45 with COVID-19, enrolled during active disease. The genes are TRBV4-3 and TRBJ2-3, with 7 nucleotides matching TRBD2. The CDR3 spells CASSQGAGSGTDTQYF. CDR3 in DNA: TGCGCCAGCAGCCAAGGAGCGGGGTCTGGCACAGATACGCAGTATTTT.